Below, one TCR beta chain is given with its context. Its antigen remains undetermined. There are no base qualities to consult, and no much larger clone falls within one base. The data were obtained in a study of PD-1 blockade in classical Hodgkin lymphoma (TCRdb year 2020). Notes on the research overall: Nivolumab dosing was 3 mg/kg intravenously every 2 weeks, continuing until either disease progression or unacceptable toxicity. The study used TCR beta sequencing and CyTOF to define a peripheral blood immune signature of response to PD-1 blockade in classical Hodgkin lymphoma. Results and caveats for the whole study, not just this receptor: CD4+ but not CD8+ TCR diversity rose significantly by C4D1 (p=0.0027 vs p=0.16), most apparent in complete responders (p=0.02). Baseline TCR diversity was reported as lower in newly diagnosed patients than in healthy donors, and lower still in relapsed/refractory patients. Trial patients with a complete response had baseline diversity similar to that of newly diagnosed patients, while partial responders and progressors had significantly lower diversity. Lower diversity was seen in patients whose nivolumab began less than 1 year after ASCT, and these patients were left out of later analyses so that immune reconstitution would not confound the results. The study was restricted to a single clinical trial cohort, and the causes of repertoire differences, possibly disease activity or prior therapy, were left undefined.

Genomic DNA was isolated using the Qiagen DNeasy kit from unsorted PBMCs as well as from negatively selected CD4+ and CD8+ fractions. Amplification of TCR beta CDR3 regions was done by immunoSEQ multiplex PCR with primers that anneal to V and J segments. Amplification bias was minimized using a synthetic immune receptor repertoire, and residual bias was removed computationally after sequencing. The authors processed their data as follows. Repertoire diversity was quantified as the Shannon entropy index using custom Python scripts. Unsorted, CD4+ and CD8+ repertoires were analyzed separately, except in combined analyses where CD4+ and CD8+ sequences were merged in silico. Clonal expansion was defined as at least a 2-fold frequency increase after treatment relative to C1D1, with a pseudocount of 0.5 for undetected baseline clones. Clones with 0 or 1 copy at C1D1 were defined as singleton clones, while clones with 2 or more copies were defined as non-singleton clones. Clones expanded in unsorted samples were labelled as CD4+, CD8+ or unknown by matching protein sequences in sorted samples from the same patient. Wilcoxon tests on paired samples were used to test changes in diversity from C1D1 to C4D1. Not all clones reach the TCRdb copy of this immuneACCESS table, which keeps in-frame sequences only. Checked studies attribute under half of the gap to unresolved V genes and leave the rest unexplained. V, J and clone size were drawn from that table, and D and trimming were deduced from the DNA. In this sample the table shows more than 1,500 clones, roughly two thirds of which occur a single time. The top ten clonotypes cover about 48% of the sample.

What the time point label conveys for this sample: cycle 1 day 1 (C1D1), immediately before nivolumab initiation. Every trial patient had relapsed following autologous stem cell transplantation, and prior brentuximab vedotin exposure was what differed among cohorts A, B and C. Magnetic negative selection with a Miltenyi CD8+ T cell isolation kit was used to purify CD8+ T cells from thawed PBMCs. The trial cohort included 56 patients with relapsed/refractory classical Hodgkin lymphoma, and each patient had a best overall response of complete response, partial response or progressive disease. Trial patients were treated with single-agent nivolumab in the multi-cohort phase II CheckMate 205 trial. An independent review committee assessed best overall response by applying the 2007 International Working Group response criteria. Trial PBMCs were obtained immediately prior to nivolumab initiation (C1D1) and on therapy at cycle 2 day 1 and cycle 4 day 1. Peripheral blood was collected in 8 mL Vacutainer Cell Preparation Tubes, from which PBMCs were isolated by centrifugation and then cryopreserved. Purified CD4+ and CD8+ fractions were prepared only for cases where an additional PBMC sample was available. Magnetically labelled cells were removed on LS columns in a quadroMACS separator, and the flow-through was collected as the purified fraction.

This sequence originates from a human donor with classical Hodgkin lymphoma. Material: CD8+ T cells from blood, obtained at baseline.

The DNA sequence reads TGTGCCAGCAGCCTGACAGGGGGGCACACTGAAGCTTTCTTT. Its translation is CASSLTGGHTEAFF. The chain is made from TRBV11-1 and TRBJ1-1, with 9 middle bases fitting TRBD1. V is trimmed back by 5 bases and J by 3 bases, and the junction contains 4 bases that no gene match accounts for. The CDR3 starts with the cysteine, ends with the phenylalanine, and has 14 residues. Here the CDR3 DNA is all that survives: 42 bases in frame from base 1. As encoded in the germline V gene (reference sequence), CDR1 is SGHAT while CDR2 is FQDESV.